Here is one T cell receptor beta chain with its context. The sample originates from a study of blood T cell repertoires in COVID-19. V was clipped by 5 bases and J by 4 bases; unmatched bases: 17. The germline CDR1 and CDR2 sequences are LNHDA and SQIVND (reference sequence). This CDR3 is 18 amino acids long. This table comes from immunoSEQ multiplex PCR, and its TCRdb copy is limited to in-frame clones, with some not included. The table records tens of thousands of clones, roughly 80% of them present only once. The V and J genes are TRBV19 and TRBJ2-1; 7 bases are a match to TRBD2. The source is a human donor in a cohort sampled during active COVID-19. The sequenced sample was peripheral blood. The DNA for the CDR3 is TGTGCCAGTAGTTTTCTTCAGCGGGGCGGGGGAAAATACAATGAGCAGTTCTTC. This codes for CASSFLQRGGGKYNEQFF.